This TCR beta chain was identified during a study of T-cell memory formation after mild COVID-19. The ends were cut back, 0 bases at V and 5 bases at J, with 14 bases in the middle. The V gene's germline CDR1 is SNHLY and CDR2 FYNNEI. This CDR3 contains 15 residues. From the 5' RACE reads, TCRdb called clonotypes with MiXCR, one entry per CDR3 protein. Here the sample spans a few hundred thousand distinct CDR3 sequences, about 20% being singletons. This clonotype originated in an adult woman who had mild COVID-19 (a few samples of this study predate the infection). Cell type and time point are not known. Sequences were obtained from PBMCs or a T cell subset sorted from them (not recorded which). This chain joins TRBV2 and TRBJ2-7; TRBD1 is a possible D gene (5 bases). The CDR3 DNA reads as TGTGCCAGCAGTGAAGCAAGGCAGGGAAAGAACGAGCAGTACTTC. This gives the protein CASSEARQGKNEQYF.